This is a list of T cell receptor beta chains from one sample in a study of PD-L1 blockade in urothelial cancer. Data came from immunoSEQ multiplex PCR; TCRdb stores just in-frame clones and leaves some out. The sample includes about 45,000 clones, around 80% seen only once; the top ten take about 13%. The sample here was PBMCs, taken around atezolizumab (anti-PD-L1) treatment. These receptors were collected from a man between 60 and 75 years old with urothelial cancer. CDR3s include the opening cysteine and the closing phenylalanine or tryptophan. D genes are given only for firm matches. Size is stated for part of the rows, as once, few or many counts, or as a class when the clone is expanded.

size: once; V: TRBV7-2; J: TRBJ2-4; D: NA; DNA: TGTGCCAGCAGCCAACGACACCTAGCCAAAAACATTCAGTACTTC; CDR3: CASSQRHLAKNIQYF
size: NA; V: TRBV7-2; J: TRBJ2-4; D: TRBD1; DNA: TGTGCCAGCAGAAACAGGGGCGGGAACATTCAGTACTTC; CDR3: CASRNRGGNIQYF
size: NA; V: TRBV4-2; J: TRBJ2-2; D: TRBD2; DNA: TGTGCCAGCAGGGGAGGGAGGACACGCACCGGGGAGCTGTTTTTT; CDR3: CASRGGRTRTGELFF
size: NA; V: TRBV19; J: TRBJ1-6; D: NA; DNA: TGTGCCAGTAGTAAGGGGGGGGACTATTCACCCCTCCACTTT; CDR3: CASSKGGDYSPLHF
size: NA; V: TRBV29-1; J: TRBJ1-1; D: NA; DNA: TGCAGCGCAGGGGCGCCGGCGGGCACTGAAGCTTTCTTT; CDR3: CSAGAPAGTEAFF
size: few; V: TRBV2; J: TRBJ1-2; D: TRBD1; DNA: TGTGCCAGCAGGCGGGACAGCGGTTCTGGCTACACCTTC; CDR3: CASRRDSGSGYTF
size: NA; V: TRBV18; J: TRBJ1-6; D: NA; DNA: TGTGCCAGCTCACCGTCGGACAGCCGGGCCCTCCACTTT; CDR3: CASSPSDSRALHF
size: NA; V: TRBV30; J: TRBJ2-7; D: TRBD2; DNA: TGTGCCTGGAGGGCCCTTTCCCGACTAGCGGGAGGGAGCTCCTACGAGCAGTACTTC; CDR3: CAWRALSRLAGGSSYEQYF
size: once; V: TRBV27; J: TRBJ2-3; D: NA; DNA: TGTGCCAGCAGTTTTAGAACAGGGATTGCAGATACGCAGTATTTT; CDR3: CASSFRTGIADTQYF
size: few; V: TRBV19; J: TRBJ1-2; D: NA; DNA: TGTGCCACCAGACAGCCTGATGGCTACACCTTC; CDR3: CATRQPDGYTF
size: NA; V: TRBV27; J: TRBJ2-5; D: TRBD2; DNA: TGTGCCAGCAGTTTATCTTCGACTAGCGGGGGGGCAGAGACCCAGTACTTC; CDR3: CASSLSSTSGGAETQYF
size: NA; V: TRBV27; J: TRBJ2-2; D: TRBD2; DNA: TGTGCCAGCACCTTAAGGAGCGCCGGGACTAGTCTTTTTGGGGAGCTGTTTTTT; CDR3: CASTLRSAGTSLFGELFF
size: NA; V: TRBV30; J: TRBJ2-2; D: NA; DNA: TGTGCCTGGAGTTGGGGGGGGCCGAACACCGGGGAGCTGTTTTTT; CDR3: CAWSWGGPNTGELFF
size: NA; V: TRBV7-2; J: TRBJ2-7; D: NA; DNA: TGTGCCAGCAGCGAAGGCGGACAAGCAATCGGCGAGCAGTACTTC; CDR3: CASSEGGQAIGEQYF
size: NA; V: TRBV5-1; J: TRBJ2-7; D: NA; DNA: TGCGCCAGCAGCTCAGGACAGACTTTTTTCTACGAGCAGTACTTC; CDR3: CASSSGQTFFYEQYF
size: once; V: TRBV7-8; J: TRBJ1-2; D: TRBD1; DNA: TGTGCCAGCAGCCGGACAGGGATGTACTATGGCTACACCTTC; CDR3: CASSRTGMYYGYTF
size: NA; V: TRBV27; J: TRBJ2-7; D: NA; DNA: TGTGCCAGCAGTTTTTCTTGGCGGGAAACCTACGAGCAGTACTTC; CDR3: CASSFSWRETYEQYF
size: once; V: TRBV7-2; J: TRBJ1-3; D: TRBD1; DNA: TGTGCCAGCAGCTTAGAAAGCGGAAGGGGGCTTGGAAACACCATATATTTT; CDR3: CASSLESGRGLGNTIYF
size: NA; V: TRBV10-3; J: TRBJ2-1; D: NA; DNA: TGTGCCATCAGTGGGGGGCTGTACTACAATGAGCAGTTCTTC; CDR3: CAISGGLYYNEQFF
size: medium-sized; V: TRBV5-1; J: TRBJ1-1; D: TRBD1; DNA: TGCGCCAGCAGCCCGGGACAGGGAGGGGGGAACACTGAAGCTTTCTTT; CDR3: CASSPGQGGGNTEAFF
size: many; V: TRBV4-1; J: TRBJ2-7; D: NA; DNA: TGCGCCAGCAGCTGGGCAGCAACCTACGAGCAGTACTTC; CDR3: CASSWAATYEQYF
size: NA; V: TRBV2; J: TRBJ2-1; D: TRBD2; DNA: TGTGCCAGCAGTGAGCAGCCGGGACTAGCTCGCCCGTTCTTC; CDR3: CASSEQPGLARPFF
size: NA; V: TRBV6-5; J: TRBJ2-7; D: NA; DNA: TGTGCCACCCGCAGGGGCTATACCTACGAGCAGTACTTC; CDR3: CATRRGYTYEQYF
size: NA; V: TRBV28; J: TRBJ1-2; D: NA; DNA: TGTGCCAGCAGTTCCCAGGGGAACTATGGCTACACCTTC; CDR3: CASSSQGNYGYTF
size: NA; V: TRBV7-2; J: TRBJ1-5; D: TRBD1; DNA: TGTGCCAGCAGCTTAGGACAGGGGAGCAATCAGCCCCAGCATTTT; CDR3: CASSLGQGSNQPQHF
size: NA; V: TRBV28; J: TRBJ1-4; D: TRBD1; DNA: TGTGCCAGCAGTTCCCGGACAGGGGCTTATAATGAAAAACTGTTTTTT; CDR3: CASSSRTGAYNEKLFF
size: NA; V: TRBV27; J: TRBJ2-7; D: NA; DNA: TGTGCCAGCAGTTTGGAGGGACTTTCCTACGAGCAGTACTTC; CDR3: CASSLEGLSYEQYF
size: NA; V: TRBV11-2; J: TRBJ2-1; D: NA; DNA: TGTGCCAGCAGCTTAGAACCCCCACTACTTAGCGGAGCTATTTACAATGAGCAGTTCTTC; CDR3: CASSLEPPLLSGAIYNEQFF
size: NA; V: TRBV30; J: TRBJ2-7; D: NA; DNA: TGTGCCTGGAGCGAGACAGACGAGCAGTACTTC; CDR3: CAWSETDEQYF
size: NA; V: TRBV5-5; J: TRBJ2-1; D: TRBD2; DNA: TGTGCCAGCAGCTCGTTAGCGGGGGCGTACAATGAGCAGTTCTTC; CDR3: CASSSLAGAYNEQFF
size: once; V: TRBV4-1; J: TRBJ1-2; D: NA; DNA: TGCGCCAGCAGCCATCCTGGGGGGGCCCCAGGCCGCTACACCTTC; CDR3: CASSHPGGAPGRYTF
size: NA; V: TRBV2; J: TRBJ1-6; D: NA; DNA: TGTGCCAGCAGTGAGTTGAGCTCCTATAATTCACCCCTCCACTTT; CDR3: CASSELSSYNSPLHF
size: NA; V: TRBV5-1; J: TRBJ2-5; D: NA; DNA: TGCGCCAGCAGTAAAAGGACAAGACAAGAGACCCAGTACTTC; CDR3: CASSKRTRQETQYF
size: NA; V: TRBV5-4; J: TRBJ2-7; D: NA; DNA: TGTGCCAGCACGTTTCCGGGATCCCACTCCGAGCAGTACTTC; CDR3: CASTFPGSHSEQYF
size: NA; V: TRBV7-9; J: TRBJ1-1; D: TRBD1; DNA: TGTGCCAGCAGCATACCTACAGGGGCGAACACTGAAGCTTTCTTT; CDR3: CASSIPTGANTEAFF
size: NA; V: TRBV2; J: TRBJ2-7; D: NA; DNA: TGTGCCAGCAGTGAACGAGGGTACGAGCAGTACTTC; CDR3: CASSERGYEQYF
size: NA; V: TRBV28; J: TRBJ1-1; D: TRBD1; DNA: TGTGCCAGCAGTGAAACGACAGGGTACGGCACTGAAGCTTTCTTT; CDR3: CASSETTGYGTEAFF
size: NA; V: TRBV7-2; J: TRBJ1-3; D: NA; DNA: TGTGCCAGCAGCCTCTTACCAGGCTACTCTGGAAACACCATATATTTT; CDR3: CASSLLPGYSGNTIYF
size: few; V: TRBV27; J: TRBJ2-2; D: NA; DNA: TGTGCCAGCAGGGGCCTAGCGATCAACACCGGGGAGCTGTTTTTT; CDR3: CASRGLAINTGELFF
size: NA; V: TRBV7-2; J: TRBJ2-1; D: TRBD2; DNA: TGTGCCAGCAGCCTCTCGTCTAGCGGGGGCTCCTACAATGAGCAGTTCTTC; CDR3: CASSLSSSGGSYNEQFF
size: NA; V: TRBV9; J: TRBJ2-7; D: TRBD2; DNA: TGTGCCAGCAGCGTAGCGCCCGGGACTAACCGGTACGAGCAGTACTTC; CDR3: CASSVAPGTNRYEQYF
size: NA; V: TRBV27; J: TRBJ2-7; D: NA; DNA: TGTGCCAGCAGTTTAGGGGGCGGGGGTGCCTACGAGCAGTACTTC; CDR3: CASSLGGGGAYEQYF
size: few; V: TRBV29-1; J: TRBJ1-1; D: NA; DNA: TGCAGCGTTAGGGAGGAAATGAACACTGAAGCTTTCTTT; CDR3: CSVREEMNTEAFF
size: NA; V: TRBV4-3; J: TRBJ2-5; D: NA; DNA: TGCGCCAGCAGCCAAGGAACTAGCCTTCAAGAGGCCCAGTACTTC; CDR3: CASSQGTSLQEAQYF
size: NA; V: TRBV27; J: TRBJ2-1; D: TRBD2; DNA: TGTGCCAGCAGCCTATATGCCCCTAGCGGGAGCCAAAGCTCCTACAATGAGCAGTTCTTC; CDR3: CASSLYAPSGSQSSYNEQFF
size: NA; V: TRBV28; J: TRBJ1-1; D: NA; DNA: TGTGCCAGCACCTACTGGTTGAACACTGAAGCTTTCTTT; CDR3: CASTYWLNTEAFF
size: NA; V: TRBV5-1; J: TRBJ2-6; D: NA; DNA: TGCGCCAGCACCCAAGGAGGGCAGCCTGGGGCCAACGTCCTGACTTTC; CDR3: CASTQGGQPGANVLTF
size: NA; V: TRBV6-4; J: TRBJ2-3; D: TRBD2; DNA: TGTGCCAGCAGTGACTCACTAGCGGGCACAGATACGCAGTATTTT; CDR3: CASSDSLAGTDTQYF
size: NA; V: TRBV7-6; J: TRBJ2-7; D: TRBD2; DNA: TGTGCCAGCAGCACCAGTTCTAGCGGGGAGTTTCAGCAGTACTTC; CDR3: CASSTSSSGEFQQYF
size: NA; V: TRBV19; J: TRBJ2-7; D: TRBD2; DNA: TGTGCCAGTAGGGTGACTAGCGGGTACTACGAGCAGTACTTC; CDR3: CASRVTSGYYEQYF
size: NA; V: TRBV7-8; J: TRBJ2-1; D: TRBD2; DNA: TGTGCCAGCAGCTTAGCGGTAGCGGGAGAATCCTACAATGAGCAGTTCTTC; CDR3: CASSLAVAGESYNEQFF
size: NA; V: TRBV11-2; J: TRBJ2-7; D: NA; DNA: TGTGCCAGCAGAGGGGGGGGGACAGGCCCCGGGGAGCAGTACTTC; CDR3: CASRGGGTGPGEQYF
size: NA; V: TRBV6-5; J: TRBJ2-7; D: NA; DNA: TGTGCCAGCAGCTCCCCGGGGGATCTTAGCTACGAGCAGTACTTC; CDR3: CASSSPGDLSYEQYF
size: NA; V: TRBV29-1; J: TRBJ2-7; D: TRBD2; DNA: TGCAGCGTTGGAACTAGCGGGAGGATCGGGGAGCAGTACTTC; CDR3: CSVGTSGRIGEQYF
size: NA; V: TRBV27; J: TRBJ1-2; D: TRBD1; DNA: TGTGCCAGCAGTTCATACGGGACAGGGGATGGCTACACCTTC; CDR3: CASSSYGTGDGYTF
size: NA; V: TRBV27; J: TRBJ2-7; D: NA; DNA: TGTGCCAGCAGTTTAGGGGCAGAGCAGTACTTC; CDR3: CASSLGAEQYF